This T cell receptor beta chain comes out of a study of cytomegalovirus exposure and HLA in healthy donors listed by TCRdb under 2017. General notes on the study: An earlier analysis of 587 of the donors reported over 250 Gb of sequence data and about 120 million unique TCR beta sequences obtained from roughly 180 million T cells. A later genetic analysis took genome-wide SNP genotypes for about three fifths of the roughly 700 donors and used that subset as a discovery cohort. To predict cytomegalovirus infection status, the study combined high-throughput TCR immunosequencing, statistical association of individual TCRs with disease status, and machine learning. To decide whether each TCR beta V gene segment behaved as functional or pseudogenic, an earlier analysis of 587 of the donors relied on high-throughput TCR beta sequencing. About 5 DR-DQ haplotypes were handled as single units for association and clustering, since linkage in the cohort was strong. Among the approximately 430 genotyped donors, around 81% belonged to the genetic ancestry cluster associated with self-reported Caucasian donors. About 280 gigabases of sequencing data and around 80 million unique TCR sequences made up an early release that covered roughly 670 HLA-typed donors. The number of typed donors differed by locus: about 620-630 for A, B, C, DRB1 and DQB1; about 520 for DQA1; around 610 for DPA1; and roughly 450 for DPB1. A separate validation cohort of 90 to 150 different subjects was used in addition to the approximately 610-subject first cohort. The study was designed to test whether signatures of past pathogen exposure could be identified by cataloging public T cell receptors. The later analysis used no new phenotypic data to find candidate immune exposures, relying instead on TCR beta sequences and their occurrence across donors. To study patterns of TCR occurrence, a later analysis re-analyzed previously published TCR beta repertoires from hundreds of donors and added high-resolution HLA genotyping. On average, 235,054 unique TCR beta nucleotide sequences were sequenced per donor among fewer than 500 genotyped donors of the cohort, with roughly 20% of those sequences being non-productive. Every repertoire in the discovery cohort had been generated on one and the same sequencing platform. The study profiled the T cell repertoires of hundreds of subjects by immunosequencing and related them to cytomegalovirus serostatus. Donor age, sex, ethnicity and CMV serostatus were collected together with the repertoire data. HLA typing included class I and class II loci at four-digit resolution.

The cohort consisted of approximately 690 healthy bone marrow donors. At the time of sampling, every cohort member was nominally healthy, though immune exposures that went unrecorded were likely present. The donor was CMV seropositive and belonged to the group of about 290 seropositive cohort members. A peripheral blood sample was provided by each donor, and peripheral blood mononuclear cells were used for TCR beta sequencing. The Qiagen DNeasy Blood Extraction Kit was used to extract genomic DNA from the blood cell samples. Library construction relied on the immunoSEQ multiplex PCR assay. The multiplex PCR relied on a mix of 60 forward primers for TCR Vbeta segments and 13 reverse primers for TCR Jbeta segments. The CDR3 region of rearranged TCR beta genes was amplified from genomic DNA by a multiplex PCR assay. The Illumina HiSeq System was used to sequence the amplified TCR beta libraries as 87-base-pair reads. Under the source paper's analysis protocol: A later analysis tallied around 82 million unique TCR beta chains across the 660 or so repertoires, and some 12 million of those chains were shared by two or more donors. Raw reads were error-corrected and collapsed into unique sequences with a nearest-neighbor algorithm that merged closely related sequences to remove PCR and sequencing errors. Alignment of CDR3 sequences to IMGT reference sequences was used to assign V, D and J gene segments. For a sequence to be retained, a match of at least six nucleotides to both a V gene segment and a J gene segment was required. A rearrangement was called productive if the CDR3 had no stop codons and remained in frame with V and J, and every other rearrangement was called non-productive. Following IMGT convention, CDR3 was defined as the stretch from the second conserved V-encoded cysteine to the conserved J-encoded phenylalanine. In an earlier analysis of more than 550 of the donors, sequences lacking an unambiguous match to a single V gene segment were excluded. An earlier analysis of about 590 of the donors classified V segments as functional when productive rearrangements were above 56.7% and as segregating when the standard deviation between donors was above 5%. A statistical classification framework was developed to diagnose cytomegalovirus status using the catalog of TCR beta chain sequences. In a later analysis, V and J genes were assigned by comparing TCR nucleotide sequences against IMGT/GENE-DB human TR gene sequences. In a later analysis, CDR3 sequences and most-parsimonious VDJ recombination scenarios were assigned using the TCRdist pipeline. In a later analysis, each TCR beta chain was defined by its CDR3 amino acid sequence together with its V-gene family, and reads without a unique V-gene family were excluded. As a way to deal with suspected cross-contamination and a sequencing artifact, a later analysis dropped nearly 600 nucleotide sequences that were highly shared and had low generation probability. In a later analysis, a clonal expansion index for each public chain was calculated from normalized within-repertoire ranks of inferred template counts. A later analysis computed generation probabilities with a VDJ recombination model fitted to out-of-frame rearrangements, and checked the results against IGoR. A later analysis scored TCR-TCR, TCR-HLA and TCR-CMV co-occurrence with hypergeometric tests, applying a repertoire-size bias correction to TCR pairs. In a later analysis, false discovery rates were estimated by permuting HLA or CMV assignments 20 times. A later analysis grouped co-occurring TCRs with DBSCAN, adding TCRdist sequence similarity when clustering within HLA-allele-positive subsets. For co-occurrence clustering, repertoires with fewer than 30,000 or more than 120,000 public chains were excluded, along with five repertoires with anomalous nucleotide sharing. The table was pulled from immuneACCESS by TCRdb, which kept in-frame rearrangements only. Such tables lose some clones; where checked, under half of the loss comes from unresolved V genes, and the rest has no known cause. V, J and clone size are those of that table, while D and trimming were read from the DNA. The table for this sample lists some 120,000 clones; about 80% of them were counted only once. The top ten hold about 12% of the sample.

As to this clone: Its specific antigen is unknown. Per-nucleotide qualities are absent, and no much larger clonotype sits a single base away.

Study-wide conclusions, independent of this receptor: Roughly uniform sequencing depth across donors was assumed in presence/absence analyses, although this assumption may not hold. At a false discovery rate of 0.05, a later analysis linked some 18,000 TCR beta sequences to specific HLA alleles. A later analysis found that HLA-associated TCR beta chains were more clonally expanded and had lower generation probabilities than equally common non-associated chains. In the study, some 180 TCR beta chains were listed as associated with cytomegalovirus. In a later genetic analysis, fewer N-insertions in productive TCRs were reported among donors in an Asian-associated ancestry cluster than the roughly 700-donor mean. Because HLA typing was missing for some donors at each locus, association tests included only the typed subset. A cluster of highly shared sequence variants was judged likely to represent a technical artifact of the sequencing pipeline. Most TCR sequences were seen in very few donors, while some public TCRs were found in many individuals. The authors suggested that the approach could potentially be generalized to other disease states and immunological phenotypes. A few of the identified cytomegalovirus-associated TCR beta chains were confirmed in vitro to be specific for cytomegalovirus antigens. The classifier was reported to diagnose cytomegalovirus status with high specificity and sensitivity in both the original and validation cohorts. A further reported finding was that TCR beta sequences accurately predicted the HLA-A and HLA-B alleles for most subjects in the first cohort. Only TCR beta chains were sequenced in this cohort, and the absence of alpha or paired-chain data limited detectable features. A later analysis reported that several top co-occurrence clusters appeared linked to parvovirus B19, influenza, CMV and Epstein-Barr virus. When HLA alleles, especially DR and DQ, strongly co-occurred, attributing TCR associations to individual alleles was difficult. Immune exposure information for the cohort was limited to CMV serostatus. A later genetic analysis associated a missense DCLRE1C variant with V-gene and J-gene trimming of TCR beta chains, and an independent cohort replicated the association. Correlated functional status among segregating V segments might be attributable to linkage disequilibrium, but an unknown experimental factor could not be ruled out. Because counts were too low, seventeen rarely observed V segments, including chromosome 9 orphons, were excluded from the earlier analysis of 500 to 700 of the donors. Most CMV-associated TCR beta chains appeared to be HLA-restricted in a later analysis, and the HLA associations seemed to be driven largely by CMV exposure. Broadly in line with IMGT annotations, most TCR beta V segments showed up in productive rearrangements about 87% or about 30% of the time in an earlier analysis of under 700 of the donors. According to a later analysis, TCR association rates differed among HLA loci, with DRB1 alleles showing the most associated TCRs and HLA-C alleles showing the fewest.

The sequenced sample consisted of PBMCs. The receptor was isolated from a woman aged 40-49 years in good health and CMV-seropositive.

The sequenced DNA is TGTGCCAGCGAGGGTTACTACGAGCAGTACTTC. This yields the protein CASEGYYEQYF. The chain couples TRBV25-1 to TRBJ2-7; TRBD2 might be the D gene, on 5 matching bases. CDR1 MGHDK and CDR2 SYGVNS are derived from the germline V gene. Deletion took 8 bases off V and 3 bases off J, with a span of 8 bases between the germline ends. The cysteine opens and the phenylalanine closes a CDR3 of 11 amino acids. The CDR3 DNA has 33 bases and is translated from base 1.